Presented here are 26 T cell receptor beta chains from one specimen sequenced in a study of cytomegalovirus exposure and HLA in healthy donors. Measured with immunoSEQ multiplex PCR; TCRdb has only the in-frame clones, and not every one. Of 75,000 to 90,000 clones in the sample, approximately 95% are singletons; the top ten hold around 0.69%. Sequences were obtained from PBMCs. Source of these receptors: a woman in her late teens or twenties in good health and CMV-seronegative.

The chain links TRBV6-5 to TRBJ2-1; perhaps TRBD2 as D (5 bases). Germline CDR1 and CDR2: MNHEY and SVGAGI. V lost 0 bases to trimming and J lost 4 bases, with 7 bases between them. This CDR3 is built from 14 residues. The CDR3 sequence is CASSYSSAYNEQFF. The CDR3 coding sequence is TGTGCCAGCAGTTACTCTAGCGCATACAATGAGCAGTTCTTC.

J is TRBJ2-4 and V is TRBV2; 10 bases match TRBD1. The germline V gene has CDR1 SNHLY and CDR2 FYNNEI. V was pared by 8 bases and J by 3 bases, with 4 bases of the junction left unmatched. The CDR3 spans 14 residues. This CDR3 reads CASDRGQGKNIQYF. The CDR3 DNA reads TGTGCCAGCGACAGGGGGCAAGGCAAAAACATTCAGTACTTC.

This sequence joins TRBV14 and TRBJ1-1; D is uncertain. The germline V and J ends were trimmed by 8 bases and 1 base, with 14 bases remaining between them. Looked up from germline, CDR1 is SGHDN and CDR2 is FVKESK. The CDR3 is 14 residues long. The CDR3 DNA reads as TGTGCCAGCTCTCTAGGTCCCCCGAACACTGAAGCTTTCTTT. Translation: CASSLGPPNTEAFF.

This sequence joins TRBV10-3 and TRBJ2-7; 9 bases match TRBD2. Germline V gives CDR1 ENHRY, CDR2 SYGVKD. V lost 1 base and J lost 4; bases outside the gene matches: 5. The CDR3 is 15 amino acids. The DNA of the CDR3 is TGTGCCATCAGTGAGTGGGTTAGCGGGAGTTACGAGCAGTACTTC. This gives the protein CAISEWVSGSYEQYF.

The CDR3: CASSDRTGGNEQFF. CDR3 nucleotides: TGTGCCAGCAGCGATAGGACAGGGGGCAATGAGCAGTTCTTC. The chain couples TRBV2 to TRBJ2-1; 10 bases fit TRBD1. The CDR3 is 14 residues long. Per the germline V gene, CDR1 is SNHLY and CDR2 is FYNNEI. The trim removed 6 bases at V and 6 bases at J, leaving 5 bases unmatched. The variable domain in full, completed from reference TRBV2 and TRBJ2-1, reads EPEVTQTPSHQVTQMGQEVILRCVPISNHLYFYWYRQILGQKVEFLVSFYNNEISEKSEIFDDQFSVERPDGSNFTLKIRSTKLEDSAMYFCASSDRTGGNEQFFGPGTRLTVL.

This chain connects TRBV7-9 to TRBJ1-1, with TRBD1 matching over 8 bases. After removal of 1 base from V and 0 bases from J, the junction contained 7 bases not matched to a gene. This CDR3 is 17 amino acids long. The germline gives CDR1 SEHNR, CDR2 FQNEAQ (reference sequence). The CDR3 DNA reads TGTGCCAGCAGCTTAGACCTCTTGACAGGGGTGAACACTGAAGCTTTCTTT. Translated: CASSLDLLTGVNTEAFF.

This clone has more than one count but fewer than ten. This sequence joins TRBV30 and TRBJ2-7; maybe TRBD1 (5 bases). The CDR3 is 14 residues long. CDR1 is GTSNPN, CDR2 SVGIG, per germline (reference sequence). Trimming cost V 0 bases and J 0 bases, with 9 bases left between them. The CDR3 nucleotides read TGTGCCTGGAGTGTGGTCAGGGCCTCCTACGAGCAGTACTTC. Translated, it gives CAWSVVRASYEQYF.

The rearrangement links TRBV5-1 to TRBJ1-1; 7 nucleotides agree with TRBD1. Per germline, CDR1 SGHRS and CDR2 YFSETQ. The CDR3 extends over 16 amino acids. The V and J ends lost 3 bases and 4 bases, in that order; junction bases with no gene match: 12. CDR3 sequence reads: CASSWTLRQGFTEAFF. The CDR3 nucleotides read TGCGCCAGCAGCTGGACCCTCCGACAGGGATTCACTGAAGCTTTCTTT.

This chain connects TRBV7-2 to TRBJ1-1; 7 nucleotides agree with TRBD1. After removal of 5 bases from V and 1 base from J, the junction contained 4 bases not matched to a gene. This CDR3 has 14 residues. CDR1 SGHTA and CDR2 FQGNSA come from the germline V gene. CDR3 nucleotides: TGTGCCAGCAGCGTACAGGGGCGGAACACTGAAGCTTTCTTT. The encoded protein is CASSVQGRNTEAFF.

This chain joins TRBV19 and TRBJ1-1, with TRBD1 matching 9 bases. Germline lookup yields CDR1 LNHDA and CDR2 SQIVND (reference sequence). This CDR3 has 14 amino acids. The J segment lost 3 bases and the V segment lost 3 bases, leaving 2 bases of the junction unmatched. CDR3 sequence reads: CASSIRDRDTEAFF. The DNA for the CDR3 is TGTGCCAGTAGTATTAGGGACAGGGACACTGAAGCTTTCTTT.

The chain uses TRBV30 and TRBJ2-7, with TRBD2 matching over 7 bases. The CDR3 extends over 15 amino acids. Germline-derived CDR1 and CDR2 are GTSNPN and SVGIG (reference sequence). V was clipped by 3 bases and J by 3 bases; unmatched bases: 11. The CDR3 spells CAWRLAGGVRYEQYF. The CDR3 bases are TGTGCCTGGAGGCTGGCTGGGGGGGTGCGCTACGAGCAGTACTTC.

The gene calls are TRBV5-1 and TRBJ1-5, with 7 positions matching TRBD1. V dropped 4 bases and J dropped 0; count of bases not matched to a gene: 4. Looked up from germline, CDR1 is SGHRS and CDR2 is YFSETQ. This CDR3 has 15 amino acids. The CDR3: CASSAQGHSNQPQHF. In DNA form, the CDR3 reads TGCGCCAGCAGCGCACAGGGGCATAGCAATCAGCCCCAGCATTTT.

The rearrangement uses TRBV15 and TRBJ2-2; TRBD1 agrees at 8 bases. Unmatched junction bases numbered 2, after V lost 3 bases and J lost 5 bases. The germline V gene encodes CDR1 LNHNV and CDR2 YYDKDF (reference sequence). This CDR3 region has 14 residues. The CDR3 nucleotides read TGTGCCACCAGCAGGGACAGGGAAACCGGGGAGCTGTTTTTT. Residues: CATSRDRETGELFF.

With regard to this clone: The same CDR3 can be traced to other DNA sequences in this sample. V and J are TRBV5-1 and TRBJ2-5; 10 nucleotides align to TRBD1. CDR3 length: 15 residues. Per germline, CDR1 SGHRS and CDR2 YFSETQ. Trimming removed 0 bases from V and 4 bases from J; junction bases left unmatched: 3. In nucleotides, the CDR3 is TGCGCCAGCAGCTTGGGACAGGGGGCACGAGAGACCCAGTACTTC. Translated, it gives CASSLGQGARETQYF.

The chain couples TRBV11-2 to TRBJ2-1, with TRBD1 matching over 9 bases. With V trimmed by 5 bases and J by 7 bases, 9 bases remained unmatched. The germline CDR1 and CDR2 sequences are SGHAT and FQNNGV. The CDR3 sequence is 15 residues long. CDR3 protein: CASSRTGGRGNEQFF. The CDR3 nucleotides are TGTGCCAGCAGCCGAACAGGGGGCCGGGGTAATGAGCAGTTCTTC.

The rearrangement joins TRBV4-3 to TRBJ2-2; TRBD1 is a possible D gene (6 bases). V was shortened by 1 base and J by 5 bases, with 8 bases between the two germline ends. This CDR3 spans 14 amino acids. Germline CDR1 and CDR2: LGHNA and YSLEER. The CDR3 loop is CASSQGQGTGELFF. The CDR3 bases are TGCGCCAGCAGCCAAGGGCAGGGGACCGGGGAGCTGTTTTTT.

The rearrangement joins TRBV5-4 to TRBJ2-7; 8 bases line up with TRBD1. The CDR3 sequence is 15 residues long. V dropped 0 bases and J dropped 5; count of bases not matched to a gene: 7. The germline V gene has CDR1 SGHNT and CDR2 YYREEE (reference sequence). The CDR3 bases are TGTGCCAGCAGCTTGGACAGGGGGGATTGGGACGAGCAGTACTTC. Translating it yields CASSLDRGDWDEQYF.

The genes are TRBV19 and TRBJ2-1; the match to TRBD1 covers 8 bases. The CDR3 totals 15 residues. Germline assignment: CDR1 LNHDA and CDR2 SQIVND (reference sequence). Trimming cost V 7 bases and J 2 bases; bases outside gene matches: 7. CDR3 sequence: CASTPNRGTYNEQFF. In DNA, the CDR3 is TGTGCCAGTACCCCTAACAGGGGGACCTACAATGAGCAGTTCTTC.

V is TRBV7-9 and J is TRBJ1-4; a possible D gene is TRBD1 (5 bases). V shed 1 base and J shed 8 bases, with 8 bases lying between them. CDR1 and CDR2 from the germline V gene are SEHNR and FQNEAQ (reference sequence). The CDR3 totals 13 residues. The CDR3 DNA reads as TGTGCCAGCAGCTTAGATAGGGGCGAAAAACTGTTTTTT. Protein product: CASSLDRGEKLFF.

V usage is TRBV6-6 and J usage is TRBJ2-1; D not certain. CDR3 length equals 14 residues. In germline, CDR1 is MNHNY, CDR2 SVGAGI (reference sequence). V was cut by 7 bases and J by 8 bases, with 18 bases left in between. CDR3 sequence (DNA): TGTGCCAGCACCGACGACGTAGCTAAGGATGAGCAGTTCTTC. This codes for CASTDDVAKDEQFF.

The chain joins TRBV7-2 to TRBJ2-4; D ambiguous. CDR1 and CDR2 from the germline V gene are SGHTA and FQGNSA. Trimming took off 2 bases at V and 1 base at J, with 9 bases between the two ends. This CDR3 is 15 amino acids long. CDR3 sequence: CASSLTLGAKNIQYF. CDR3 DNA sequence: TGTGCCAGCAGCTTAACCCTCGGTGCCAAAAACATTCAGTACTTC. Combining the CDR3 with reference TRBV7-2 and TRBJ2-4 gives the whole variable domain GAGVSQSPSNKVTEKGKDVELRCDPISGHTALYWYRQSLGQGLEFLIYFQGNSAPDKSGLPSDRFSAERTGGSVSTLTIQRTQQEDSAVYLCASSLTLGAKNIQYFGAGTRLSVL.

The chain couples TRBV5-1 to TRBJ2-7; 7 bases map to TRBD1. V was pared by 5 bases and J by 2 bases, with 4 bases of the junction left unmatched. Germline V gene lookup returns CDR1 SGHRS and CDR2 YFSETQ. This CDR3 comprises 13 residues. The CDR3 here is CASSSGQPYEQYF. CDR3 in DNA: TGCGCCAGCAGTTCGGGACAGCCCTACGAGCAGTACTTC.

The chain is built from TRBV4-3 and TRBJ2-4; 12 bases are a match to TRBD2. Germline CDR1 reads LGHNA; CDR2 reads YSLEER. This CDR3 spans 17 amino acids. With V trimmed by 2 bases and J by 2 bases, 4 bases remained unmatched. This CDR3 is CASSQKTSGGPKNIQYF. CDR3 DNA: TGCGCCAGCAGCCAAAAGACTAGCGGGGGACCCAAAAACATTCAGTACTTC.

This chain connects TRBV25-1 to TRBJ1-5, with 8 bases identical to TRBD1. The germline V gene encodes CDR1 MGHDK and CDR2 SYGVNS. This CDR3 is 15 amino acids long. The J segment lost 2 bases and the V segment lost 6 bases, leaving 6 bases of the junction unmatched. The CDR3 DNA sequence: TGTGCCAGCAGGGGGACGGGACAGGGCAATCAGCCCCAGCATTTT. Translation: CASRGTGQGNQPQHF.

The chain recombines TRBV7-2 with TRBJ1-3; 9 positions match TRBD1. There are 15 residues in the CDR3. V lost 1 base, J lost 9 bases, and 7 bases stayed unmatched. Germline V gene sequence: CDR1 SGHTA, CDR2 FQGNSA. Here the CDR3 reads CASSLGTGVLSTIYF. In nucleotides, the CDR3 is TGTGCCAGCAGCTTAGGGACAGGGGTGTTGAGCACCATATATTTT.

This clone was found once. The gene calls are TRBV28 and TRBJ1-5; no firm D call. Per germline, CDR1 MDHEN and CDR2 SYDVKM. The V end was cut by 2 bases, the J end by 0 bases, with 5 bases between. This CDR3 region has 14 residues. The CDR3: CASSLEFSNQPQHF. The CDR3 DNA reads TGTGCCAGCAGTTTAGAGTTTAGCAATCAGCCCCAGCATTTT.